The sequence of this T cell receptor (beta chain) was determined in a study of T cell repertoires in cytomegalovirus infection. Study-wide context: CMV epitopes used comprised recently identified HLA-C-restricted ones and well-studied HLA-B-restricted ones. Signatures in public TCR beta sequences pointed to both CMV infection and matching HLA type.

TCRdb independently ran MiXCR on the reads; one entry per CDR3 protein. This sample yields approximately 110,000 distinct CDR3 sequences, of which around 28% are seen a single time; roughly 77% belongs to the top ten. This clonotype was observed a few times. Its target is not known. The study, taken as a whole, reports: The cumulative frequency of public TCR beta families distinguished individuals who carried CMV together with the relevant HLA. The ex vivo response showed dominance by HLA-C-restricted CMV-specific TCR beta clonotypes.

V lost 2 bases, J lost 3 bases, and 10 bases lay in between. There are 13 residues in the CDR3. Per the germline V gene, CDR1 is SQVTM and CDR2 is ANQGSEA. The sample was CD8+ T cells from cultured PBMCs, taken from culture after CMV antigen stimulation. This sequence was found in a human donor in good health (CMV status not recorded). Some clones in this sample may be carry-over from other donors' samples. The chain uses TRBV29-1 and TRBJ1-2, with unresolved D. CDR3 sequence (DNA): TGCAGCGTTGAAACGGCAGGTCACTATGGCTACACCTTC. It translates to CSVETAGHYGYTF.